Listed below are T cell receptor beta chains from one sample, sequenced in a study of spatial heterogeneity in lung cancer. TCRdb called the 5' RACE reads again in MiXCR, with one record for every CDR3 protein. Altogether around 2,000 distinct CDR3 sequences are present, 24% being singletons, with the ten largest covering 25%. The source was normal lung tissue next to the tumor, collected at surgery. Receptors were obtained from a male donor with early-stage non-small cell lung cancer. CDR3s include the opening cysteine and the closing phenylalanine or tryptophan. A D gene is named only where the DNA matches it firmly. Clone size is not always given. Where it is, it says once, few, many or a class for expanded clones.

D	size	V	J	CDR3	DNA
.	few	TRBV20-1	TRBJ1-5	CSVGRGGDQPQHF	TGCAGTGTCGGGAGGGGGGGTGATCAGCCCCAGCATTTT
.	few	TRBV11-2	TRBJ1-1	CASSLTRGLGAFF	TGTGCCAGCAGCTTAACTCGAGGTCTTGGAGCTTTCTTT
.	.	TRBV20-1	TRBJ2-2	CSGIGNTGELFF	TGCAGTGGGATAGGGAACACCGGGGAGCTGTTTTTT
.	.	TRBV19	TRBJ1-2	CASSSWDTINYGYTF	TGTGCCAGTAGTTCCTGGGACACCATAAACTATGGCTACACCTTC
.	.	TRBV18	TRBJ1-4	CASSPPGSNEKLFF	TGTGCCAGCTCACCACCAGGGTCGAATGAAAAACTGTTTTTT
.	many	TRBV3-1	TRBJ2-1	CASSQEGNSYNEQFF	TGTGCCAGCAGCCAAGAAGGGAACTCCTACAATGAGCAGTTCTTC
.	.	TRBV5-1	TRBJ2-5	CASSLSPLQETQYF	TGCGCCAGCAGCTTGAGCCCCCTCCAAGAGACCCAGTACTTC
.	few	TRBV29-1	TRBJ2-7	CSAAGLNGQYF	TGCAGCGCCGCCGGATTAAATGGGCAGTACTTC
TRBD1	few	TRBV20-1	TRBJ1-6	CSASDRAGPLHF	TGCAGTGCTAGCGACAGGGCCGGACCCCTCCACTTT
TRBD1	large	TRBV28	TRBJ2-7	CASTMDRDSYEQYF	TGTGCCAGCACCATGGACAGGGACTCCTACGAGCAGTACTTC
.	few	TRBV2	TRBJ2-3	CASSDRARDTQYF	TGTGCCAGCAGTGATAGGGCCCGAGATACGCAGTATTTT
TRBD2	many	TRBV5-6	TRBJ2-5	CASSLLAGGGETQYF	TGTGCCAGCAGCTTACTAGCGGGGGGGGGCGAGACCCAGTACTTC
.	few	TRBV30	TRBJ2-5	CAWSRRGETQYF	TGTGCCTGGAGTCGGAGGGGGGAGACCCAGTACTTC
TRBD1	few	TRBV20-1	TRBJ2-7	CSAARDRGNEQYF	TGCAGTGCTGCCCGGGACAGGGGGAACGAGCAGTACTTC
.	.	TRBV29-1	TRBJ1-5	CSVGEQGGQPQHF	TGCAGCGTTGGAGAACAGGGAGGACAGCCCCAGCATTTT
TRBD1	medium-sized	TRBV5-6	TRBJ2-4	CASRRWTGRNIQYF	TGTGCCAGCAGACGTTGGACAGGGAGAAACATTCAGTACTTC
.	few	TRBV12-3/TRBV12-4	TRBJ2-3	CASSLYYTQYF	TGTGCCAGCAGTTTATACTATACGCAGTATTTT
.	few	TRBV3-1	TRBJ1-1	CASSQSASTEAFF	TGTGCCAGCAGCCAATCAGCGAGCACTGAAGCTTTCTTT
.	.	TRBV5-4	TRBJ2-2	CASSLDLQGTGELFF	TGTGCCAGCAGCTTGGATCTCCAGGGCACCGGGGAGCTGTTTTTT
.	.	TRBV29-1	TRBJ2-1	CSTQGADGRGDEQFF	TGCAGCACTCAAGGGGCAGATGGGCGAGGGGATGAGCAGTTCTTC
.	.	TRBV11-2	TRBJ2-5	CASSLGASGGQQETQYF	TGTGCCAGCAGCTTAGGTGCAAGCGGGGGACAGCAAGAGACCCAGTACTTC
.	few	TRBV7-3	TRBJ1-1	CASSDQPGYATEAFF	TGTGCCAGCAGCGATCAACCGGGGTATGCCACTGAAGCTTTCTTT
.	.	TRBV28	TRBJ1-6	CASSFDGTSALHF	TGTGCCAGCAGTTTTGACGGCACATCGGCCCTCCACTTT
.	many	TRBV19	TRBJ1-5	CASMGGVNQPQHF	TGTGCCAGTATGGGGGGGGTCAATCAGCCCCAGCATTTT
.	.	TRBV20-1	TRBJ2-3	CSAPPQGLGTDTQYF	TGCAGTGCTCCTCCACAGGGCCTTGGAACAGATACGCAGTATTTT
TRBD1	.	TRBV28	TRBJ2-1	CASRGQGAMSSYNEQFF	TGTGCCAGCAGGGGACAGGGGGCCATGAGCTCCTACAATGAGCAGTTCTTC
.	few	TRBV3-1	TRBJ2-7	CASSPGTKRYEQYF	TGTGCCAGCAGCCCGGGGACCAAGCGGTACGAGCAGTACTTC
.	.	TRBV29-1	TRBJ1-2	CSVEGRSARGYTF	TGCAGCGTTGAAGGGCGATCGGCTAGGGGCTACACCTTC
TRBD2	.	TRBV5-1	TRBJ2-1	CASSRETSGRRLRNEQFF	TGCGCCAGCAGCAGGGAGACTAGCGGGAGACGTCTAAGGAATGAGCAGTTCTTC
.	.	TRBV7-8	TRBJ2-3	CASSYDRDWGWTQYF	TGTGCCAGCAGCTACGACCGGGACTGGGGATGGACGCAGTATTTT
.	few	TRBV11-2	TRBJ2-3	CASSLNAIDTQYF	TGTGCCAGCAGCTTAAACGCGATAGATACGCAGTATTTT
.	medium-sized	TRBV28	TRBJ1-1	CASSFLQGGTEAFF	TGTGCCAGCAGTTTTCTACAGGGTGGCACTGAAGCTTTCTTT
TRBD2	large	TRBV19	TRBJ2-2	CASSHSRATSGRARGTGELFF	TGTGCCAGTAGCCACTCAAGGGCAACTAGCGGGAGGGCGAGAGGGACCGGGGAGCTGTTTTTT
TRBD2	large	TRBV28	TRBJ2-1	CASRQTSGRAYEQFF	TGTGCCAGCAGACAAACTAGCGGGAGGGCGTATGAGCAGTTCTTC
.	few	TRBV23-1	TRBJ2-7	CASSLKWRGPLDF	TGCGCCAGCAGTCTAAAGTGGCGTGGTCCTCTTGACTTC
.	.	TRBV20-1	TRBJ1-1	CSARDGRKAFF	TGCAGTGCTAGAGATGGACGGAAAGCTTTCTTT
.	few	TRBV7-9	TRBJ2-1	CASSLGDLSYNEQFF	TGTGCCAGCAGCTTAGGAGACCTTTCCTACAATGAGCAGTTCTTC
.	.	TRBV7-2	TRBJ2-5	CASSLSWQTQETQYF	TGTGCCAGCAGCTTAAGTTGGCAGACTCAAGAGACCCAGTACTTC
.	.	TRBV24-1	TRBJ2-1	CATSESGKGYNEQFF	TGTGCCACCAGTGAATCGGGGAAGGGTTACAATGAGCAGTTCTTC
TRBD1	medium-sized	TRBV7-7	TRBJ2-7	CASSPRGDREGEQYF	TGTGCTAGCAGCCCCCGGGGGGACAGGGAGGGTGAGCAGTACTTC
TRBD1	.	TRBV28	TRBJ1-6	CASSSEDRGLVSPLHF	TGTGCCAGCAGTTCCGAGGACAGGGGGCTTGTTTCACCCCTCCACTTT
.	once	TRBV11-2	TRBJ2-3	CASSPGGTPVADTQYF	TGTGCCAGCAGCCCAGGCGGGACACCGGTGGCAGATACGCAGTATTTT
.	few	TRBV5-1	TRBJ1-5	CASSLKGLDQPQHF	TGCGCCAGCAGCTTGAAAGGGCTGGATCAGCCCCAGCATTTT
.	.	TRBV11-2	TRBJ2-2	CASLGVRGLNTGELFF	TGTGCCAGCCTTGGAGTGCGAGGGTTGAACACCGGGGAGCTGTTTTTT
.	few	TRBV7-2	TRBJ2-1	CASSLGSSSYNEQFF	TGTGCCAGCAGCTTAGGCAGTAGCTCCTACAATGAGCAGTTCTTC
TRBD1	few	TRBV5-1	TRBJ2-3	CASSFEGQGPDTQYF	TGCGCCAGCAGCTTTGAGGGACAGGGTCCAGATACGCAGTATTTT
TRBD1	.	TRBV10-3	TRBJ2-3	CAISPGQKTSTDTQYF	TGTGCCATCAGTCCGGGACAGAAAACTAGCACAGATACGCAGTATTTT
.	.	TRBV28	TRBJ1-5	CASSSIYSNQPQHF	TGTGCCAGCAGTTCGATTTATAGCAATCAGCCCCAGCATTTT
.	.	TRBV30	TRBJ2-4	CAWAWGSLGIQYF	TGTGCCTGGGCTTGGGGCTCACTGGGGATTCAGTACTTC
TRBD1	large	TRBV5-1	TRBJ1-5	CASSAGTGSNQPQHF	TGCGCCAGCAGCGCCGGGACAGGGAGCAATCAGCCCCAGCATTTT
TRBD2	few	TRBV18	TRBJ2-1	CASSVAGTNEQFF	TGTGCCAGCTCAGTAGCGGGGACCAATGAGCAGTTCTTC
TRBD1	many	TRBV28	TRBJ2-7	CASSSAGTGNHEQYF	TGTGCCAGCAGTTCGGCCGGGACAGGGAACCACGAGCAGTACTTC
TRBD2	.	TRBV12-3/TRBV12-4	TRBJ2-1	CASRLGLAGEQFF	TGTGCCAGCAGACTCGGACTAGCGGGTGAGCAGTTCTTC